The sample holds a few counts of the clone carrying this T cell receptor (beta chain). The antigen remains undetermined. A second PCR of about 7 to 12 cycles used a sample-barcoded 5' primer and a J-beta primer mix. Each cDNA molecule carried a tag from a template-switch adaptor that contained 12 random nucleotides. TCRdb used MiXCR to reprocess the 5' RACE reads, holding one entry per CDR3 protein. Found here are 1,300,000 or so distinct CDR3 sequences, around 55% of them singletons; the top ten hold roughly 7%. The sample is drawn from a study of blood T cells in healthy people across ages. Findings and caveats of the study: Relative to aged donors, long-lived donors carried more naive CD4+ cells and displayed higher diversity. Age showed a roughly linear inverse relationship with TCR beta diversity per million T cells.

V dropped 4 bases and J dropped 0 bases, with 7 bases sitting between them. Germline V CDR1 and CDR2: SQVTM, ANQGSEA. The CDR3 is 12 residues long. The sample consisted of blood. The source of this sequence is a young man in good health. The chain recombines TRBV29-1 with TRBJ2-7; D unclear. The CDR3 DNA reads TGCAGCGTTGGGATGTTCTCCTACGAGCAGTACTTC. Its translation: CSVGMFSYEQYF.